Listed below are T cell receptor beta chains from one sample, sequenced in a study of T cell responses to AZD1222 COVID-19 vaccine. The protocol was immunoSEQ multiplex PCR, while the TCRdb copy is restricted to in-frame clones and leaves out a portion. The sample lists about 150,000 clones, more than 90% seen once, with about 1.6% in the top ten. Material: peripheral blood, obtained 28 days after the second AZD1222 dose. These receptor sequences come from an adult who received the AZD1222 COVID-19 vaccine. The CDR3 runs from the conserved cysteine through the conserved F or W. The order of the fields is V gene, J gene, CDR3 protein.

V gene: TRBV6-5
J gene: TRBJ1-5
CDR3 protein: CASSYSRRGEPQHF

V gene: TRBV6-5
J gene: TRBJ1-1
CDR3 protein: CASISDRGRTEAFF

V gene: TRBV14
J gene: TRBJ2-4
CDR3 protein: CASSQVDPPNIQYF

V gene: TRBV5-1
J gene: TRBJ1-5
CDR3 protein: CASSLESGSNQPQHF

V gene: TRBV19
J gene: TRBJ1-1
CDR3 protein: CASSATQLNTEAFF

V gene: TRBV29-1
J gene: TRBJ1-1
CDR3 protein: CSVHPPQYAEAFF

V gene: TRBV25-1
J gene: TRBJ1-6
CDR3 protein: CASSTGALAYNSPLHF

V gene: TRBV27
J gene: TRBJ2-7
CDR3 protein: CASSRRPGLQYEQYF

V gene: TRBV30
J gene: TRBJ1-2
CDR3 protein: CAWSGGLYGYTF

V gene: TRBV25-1
J gene: TRBJ1-5
CDR3 protein: CASSAAGVSQPQHF

V gene: TRBV19
J gene: TRBJ1-1
CDR3 protein: CASSIDPNTEAFF

V gene: TRBV7-2
J gene: TRBJ2-5
CDR3 protein: CASSLGLSGGARETQYF

V gene: TRBV30
J gene: TRBJ2-2
CDR3 protein: CAWSVGTYNTGELFF

V gene: TRBV28
J gene: TRBJ1-5
CDR3 protein: CASRGGNQPQHF

V gene: TRBV10-3
J gene: TRBJ2-7
CDR3 protein: CAISDHKSYEQYF

V gene: TRBV11-2
J gene: TRBJ1-6
CDR3 protein: CASSSDSGQGDSPLHF